This entry lists 9 T cell receptor beta chains sequenced from one sample in a study of tumor-infiltrating lymphocytes in primary liver carcinoma. For blood RNA, unsorted whole blood served as the source, and germline DNA was extracted too. Total RNA amounting to roughly 450 ng was the source from which TCR beta cDNA was made with a constant-region primer. Investigators got TCR beta libraries out of three nested multiplex PCR rounds, done with slightly modified ARM-PCR. Two initial PCR rounds of around 10 cycles each paired TRBV1-TRBV30 forward primers with a C-beta reverse primer. TCRdb reprocessed the multiplex PCR reads via MiXCR and lists one record per CDR3 protein. Found here are fewer than 350,000 distinct CDR3 sequences, over 55% of them singletons; the top ten hold 9%. Sequencing was performed on peripheral blood. These receptors were collected from a man aged 35 to 55 with primary liver carcinoma and hepatitis B virus infection.

This rearrangement joins TRBV11-2 to TRBJ1-2, with D tentatively TRBD1 (5 bases). Trimming cost V 0 bases and J 1 base, with 9 bases left between them. Germline V gene sequence: CDR1 SGHAT, CDR2 FQNNGV. This CDR3 is built from 15 residues. The CDR3 sequence: CASSLDLTVNYGYTF. CDR3 in DNA: TGTGCCAGCAGCTTAGATCTGACAGTTAACTATGGCTACACCTTC.

Turning to this clonotype: A read error may produce the germline difference seen at one junction end. This sequence joins TRBV11-1 and TRBJ2-1, with a tentative D call TRBD2 (7 bases). This CDR3 is built from 16 residues. In germline, CDR1 is SGHAT, CDR2 FQDESV (reference sequence). Here the CDR3 DNA reads TGTGCCAGTAGCTTGGTCGGCAGGGGAGGGTACAATGAGCAGTTCTTC. Protein: CASSLVGRGGYNEQFF.

The chain joins TRBV6-1 to TRBJ2-5; D gene unclear. Trimming left V 1 base short and J 0 bases short, with 6 bases between. Germline lookup yields CDR1 MNHNS and CDR2 SASEGT. CDR3 size: 14 residues. CDR3: CASSEGPYQETQYF. Here the CDR3 DNA reads TGTGCCAGCAGTGAAGGTCCGTACCAAGAGACCCAGTACTTC.

Worth noting for this clonotype: Since a much larger clone is just one base distant, this may be a read error. V and J are TRBV12-3 or TRBV12-4 and TRBJ2-5; D is tentatively TRBD1 or TRBD2 (5 bases each). The length of the CDR3 is 13 residues. This CDR3 is CASNLWGTETQYF. The CDR3, as DNA: TGTGCCAGCAATTTATGGGGGACGGAGACCCAGTACTTC.

This clonotype has a count of ten or more. J is TRBJ2-2 and V is TRBV5-4, with 9 nucleotides matching TRBD2. This CDR3 has 17 amino acids. In germline, CDR1 is SGHNT, CDR2 YYREEE (reference sequence). J gave up 5 bases and V 4 bases, and 12 bases lay outside the gene matches. The CDR3 here is CASSRTGTSIKTGELFF. CDR3 DNA: TGTGCCAGCAGCCGGACCGGGACTAGCATAAAGACCGGGGAGCTGTTTTTT.

Of note for this clonotype: A single base separates this from a much larger clone, so it may be a read error. This chain joins TRBV29-1 and TRBJ1-2; unclear D gene. Between the trimmed V and J ends, which lost 8 bases and 4 bases, there was a span of 14 bases. The V gene's germline CDR1 is SQVTM and CDR2 ANQGSEA. There are 12 residues in the CDR3. For the CDR3, the DNA is TGCAGCATTGTAGTACGGGCCTATGGCTACACCTTC. Its translation: CSIVVRAYGYTF.

V usage is TRBV11-2 and J usage is TRBJ2-3, with D perhaps matching TRBD1 (6 bases). This CDR3 spans 14 amino acids. The V gene lost 4 bases and the J gene lost 6 bases, with 14 bases spanning the gap. Per germline, CDR1 SGHAT and CDR2 FQNNGV. CDR3 loop: CASSCRTVTDTQYF. CDR3 bases: TGTGCCAGCAGCTGCCGGACAGTCACGGATACGCAGTATTTT.

In regard to this clonotype: This could be a read error, since a much larger clone is one nucleotide away. The rearrangement joins TRBV11-2 to TRBJ2-2, with 7 positions matching TRBD1. This CDR3 has 15 amino acids. V was pared by 8 bases and J by 4 bases, with 10 bases of the junction left unmatched. Germline CDR1 reads SGHAT; CDR2 reads FQNNGV. CDR3 nucleotide sequence: TGTGCCAGCGACTCTGAACAGGGGTTCACCGGGGAGCTGTTTTTT. It is translated as CASDSEQGFTGELFF.

Of note for this clonotype: At one end the junction does not follow the germline gene, possibly because of a read error. The genes are TRBV5-1 and TRBJ2-1; the D gene is possibly TRBD1 (5 bases). Germline assignment: CDR1 SGHRS and CDR2 YFSETQ. This CDR3 spans 15 amino acids. CDR3 bases: TGCGCCAGCAGCTTGGGCCAGGGCTCCTACAATGAGAAGTTCTTC. Translating gives CASSLGQGSYNEKFF.